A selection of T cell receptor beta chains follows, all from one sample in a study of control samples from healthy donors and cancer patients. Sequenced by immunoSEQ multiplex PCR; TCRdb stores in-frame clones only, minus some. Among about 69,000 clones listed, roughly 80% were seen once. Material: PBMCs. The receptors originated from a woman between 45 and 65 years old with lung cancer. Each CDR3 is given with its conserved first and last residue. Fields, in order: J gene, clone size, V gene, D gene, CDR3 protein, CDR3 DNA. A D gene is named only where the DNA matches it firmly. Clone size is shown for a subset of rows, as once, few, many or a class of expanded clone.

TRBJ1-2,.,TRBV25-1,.,CASSPRTDPLIVVTF,TGTGCCAGCAGCCCAAGGACAGATCCTCTGATAGTAGTCACCTTC
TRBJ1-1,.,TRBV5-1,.,CASSLEGPNTEAFF,TGCGCCAGCAGCTTGGAGGGGCCTAACACTGAAGCTTTCTTT
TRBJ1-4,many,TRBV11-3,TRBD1,CASSHDRGFHEKLFF,TGTGCCAGCAGCCACGACAGGGGCTTTCATGAAAAACTGTTTTTT
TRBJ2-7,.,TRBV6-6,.,CASSVRDGSYEQYF,TGTGCCAGCAGTGTCCGGGACGGCTCCTACGAGCAGTACTTC
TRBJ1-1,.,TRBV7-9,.,CASSSPVWGGSEAFF,TGTGCCAGCAGCTCCCCAGTCTGGGGGGGGTCTGAAGCTTTCTTT
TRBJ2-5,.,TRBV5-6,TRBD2,CASSPGGRGAETQYF,TGTGCCAGCAGCCCCGGGGGGCGGGGGGCAGAGACCCAGTACTTC
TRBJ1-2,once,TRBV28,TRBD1,CASGTQGGNYGYTF,TGTGCCAGCGGTACACAGGGGGGTAACTATGGCTACACCTTC
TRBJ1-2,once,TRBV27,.,CASSLKWQAYGYTF,TGTGCCAGCAGTTTAAAGTGGCAAGCCTATGGCTACACCTTC
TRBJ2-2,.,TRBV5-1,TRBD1,CASSADREAGELFF,TGCGCCAGCAGCGCGGACAGGGAAGCCGGGGAGCTGTTTTTT
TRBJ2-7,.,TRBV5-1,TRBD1,CASSRDGQGPYEQYF,TGCGCCAGCAGCAGGGACGGACAGGGTCCCTACGAGCAGTACTTC
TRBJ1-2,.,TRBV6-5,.,CASRAGVGYGYTF,TGTGCCAGCAGGGCCGGGGTAGGCTATGGCTACACCTTC
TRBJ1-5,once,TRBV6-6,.,CASRLENQPQHF,TGTGCCAGCAGACTAGAGAATCAGCCCCAGCATTTT
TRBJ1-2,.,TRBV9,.,CASSVAPSNYGYTF,TGTGCCAGCAGCGTAGCCCCCTCTAACTATGGCTACACCTTC
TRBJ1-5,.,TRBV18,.,CASSPSPTNQPQHF,TGTGCCAGCTCACCAAGCCCTACCAATCAGCCCCAGCATTTT
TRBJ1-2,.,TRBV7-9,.,CASSLDESSNYGYTF,TGTGCCAGCAGCTTAGATGAGAGTTCTAACTATGGCTACACCTTC
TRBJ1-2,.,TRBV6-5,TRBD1,CASSQYRGQRYGYTF,TGTGCCAGCAGTCAATACAGGGGGCAAAGATATGGCTACACCTTC
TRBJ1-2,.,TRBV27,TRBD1,CASSLLQGLNYGYTF,TGTGCCAGCAGTTTGCTACAGGGGTTGAACTATGGCTACACCTTC
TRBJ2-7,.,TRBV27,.,CASSESSYEQYF,TGTGCCAGCAGCGAGAGCTCCTACGAGCAGTACTTC
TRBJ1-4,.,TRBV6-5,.,CASRRGTTNEKLFF,TGTGCCAGCAGGCGGGGTACAACTAATGAAAAACTGTTTTTT
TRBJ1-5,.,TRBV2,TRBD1,CASSVEGADYQPQHF,TGTGCCAGCAGTGTGGAGGGGGCGGATTATCAGCCCCAGCATTTT
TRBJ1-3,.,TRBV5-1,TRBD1,CASSGGQGSGNTIYF,TGCGCCAGCAGCGGGGGACAGGGCTCTGGAAACACCATATATTTT
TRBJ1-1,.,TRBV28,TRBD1,CASSLGQANTEAFF,TGTGCCAGCAGTCTCGGACAGGCAAACACTGAAGCTTTCTTT
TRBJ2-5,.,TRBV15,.,CATSRYGQETQYF,TGTGCCACCAGCAGGTACGGCCAAGAGACCCAGTACTTC
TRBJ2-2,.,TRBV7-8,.,CASSIRTGNTGELFF,TGTGCCAGCAGCATTCGGACGGGTAACACCGGGGAGCTGTTTTTT
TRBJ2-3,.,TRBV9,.,CASSVGGPSTDTQYF,TGTGCCAGCAGCGTAGGGGGCCCCTCCACAGATACGCAGTATTTT
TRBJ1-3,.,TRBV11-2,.,CASSSDRYSGNTIYF,TGTGCCAGCAGCTCCGACAGATACTCTGGAAACACCATATATTTT
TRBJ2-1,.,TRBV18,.,CASSFDRSYNEQFF,TGTGCCAGCTCGTTCGACAGATCCTACAATGAGCAGTTCTTC
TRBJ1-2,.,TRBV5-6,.,CASSLDFAPGYTF,TGTGCCAGCAGCTTGGACTTTGCGCCTGGCTACACCTTC
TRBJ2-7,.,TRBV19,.,CASSSRSGAGSYEQYF,TGTGCCAGTAGTTCACGTTCAGGGGCCGGCTCCTACGAGCAGTACTTC
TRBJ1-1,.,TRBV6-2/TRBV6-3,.,CASSYSGGTEAFF,TGTGCCAGCAGTTACTCCGGGGGCACTGAAGCTTTCTTT
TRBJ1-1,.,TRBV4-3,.,CASSPYVDAEAFF,TGCGCCAGCAGCCCCTATGTGGATGCTGAAGCTTTCTTT
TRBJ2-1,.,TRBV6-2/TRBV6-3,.,CASSRANEQFF,TGTGCCAGCAGTCGGGCCAATGAGCAGTTCTTC
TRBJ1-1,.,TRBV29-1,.,CSATGVYEAFF,TGCAGCGCTACCGGGGTTTATGAAGCTTTCTTT
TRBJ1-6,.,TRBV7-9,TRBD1,CASTWGQGNSPLHF,TGTGCCAGCACCTGGGGACAGGGGAATTCACCCCTCCACTTT
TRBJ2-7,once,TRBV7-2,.,CASSRQSSYEQYF,TGTGCCAGCAGCAGACAGAGCTCCTACGAGCAGTACTTC
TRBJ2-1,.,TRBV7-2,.,CASSLRNGRSYNEQFF,TGTGCCAGCAGCTTGAGAAACGGACGCTCCTACAATGAGCAGTTCTTC
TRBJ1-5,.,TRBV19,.,CASWAGGIQPQHF,TGTGCCAGTTGGGCCGGGGGAATCCAGCCCCAGCATTTT